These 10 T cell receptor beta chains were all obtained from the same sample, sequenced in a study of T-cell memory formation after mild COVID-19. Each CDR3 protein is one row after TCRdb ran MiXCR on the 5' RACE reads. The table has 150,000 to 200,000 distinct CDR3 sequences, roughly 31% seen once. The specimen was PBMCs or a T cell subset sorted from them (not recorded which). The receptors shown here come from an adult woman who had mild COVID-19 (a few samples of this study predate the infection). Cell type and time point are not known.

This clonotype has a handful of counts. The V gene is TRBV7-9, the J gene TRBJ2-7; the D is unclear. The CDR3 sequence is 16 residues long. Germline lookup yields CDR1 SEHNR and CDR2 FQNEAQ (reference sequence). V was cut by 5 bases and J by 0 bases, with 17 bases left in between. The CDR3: CASSPHPHDLSYEQYF. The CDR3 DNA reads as TGTGCCAGCAGCCCACACCCTCACGACCTCTCCTACGAGCAGTACTTC.

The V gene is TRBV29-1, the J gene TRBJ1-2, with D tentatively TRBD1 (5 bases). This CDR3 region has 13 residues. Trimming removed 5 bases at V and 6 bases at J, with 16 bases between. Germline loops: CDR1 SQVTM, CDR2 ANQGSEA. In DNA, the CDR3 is TGCAGCGTTCTCGGGGGGGAAGTGGATGGCTACACCTTC. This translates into CSVLGGEVDGYTF.

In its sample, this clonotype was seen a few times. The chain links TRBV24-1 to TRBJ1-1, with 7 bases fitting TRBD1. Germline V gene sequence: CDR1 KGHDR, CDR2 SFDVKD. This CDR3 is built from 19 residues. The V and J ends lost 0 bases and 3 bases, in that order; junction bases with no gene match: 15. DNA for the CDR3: TGTGCCACCAGTGATTTGGAAGACAGGGCTCTCGTTCGTGACACTGAAGCTTTCTTT. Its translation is CATSDLEDRALVRDTEAFF.

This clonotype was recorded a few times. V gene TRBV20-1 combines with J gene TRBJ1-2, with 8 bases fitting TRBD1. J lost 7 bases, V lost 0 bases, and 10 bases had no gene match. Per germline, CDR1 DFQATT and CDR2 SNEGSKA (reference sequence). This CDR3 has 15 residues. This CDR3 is CSARDLGRGLFGYTF. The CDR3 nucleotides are TGCAGTGCTAGAGATCTAGGCAGGGGGCTGTTTGGCTACACCTTC.

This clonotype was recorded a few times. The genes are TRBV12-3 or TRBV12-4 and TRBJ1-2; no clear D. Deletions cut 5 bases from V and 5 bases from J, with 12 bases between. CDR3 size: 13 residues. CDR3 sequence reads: CASSPTTEYGYTF. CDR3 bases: TGTGCCAGCAGTCCGACGACGGAGTATGGCTACACCTTC.

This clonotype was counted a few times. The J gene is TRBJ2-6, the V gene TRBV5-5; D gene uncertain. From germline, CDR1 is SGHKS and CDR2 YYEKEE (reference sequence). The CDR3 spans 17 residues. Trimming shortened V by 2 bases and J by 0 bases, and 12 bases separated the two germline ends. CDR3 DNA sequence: TGTGCCAGCAGCTTACCCAGGACGGCCTCTGGGGCCAACGTCCTGACTTTC. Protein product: CASSLPRTASGANVLTF.

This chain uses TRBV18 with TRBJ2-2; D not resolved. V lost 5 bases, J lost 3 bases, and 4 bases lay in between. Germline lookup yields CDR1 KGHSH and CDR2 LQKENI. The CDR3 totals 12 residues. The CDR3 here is CASSSYTGELFF. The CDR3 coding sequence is TGTGCCAGCTCATCCTACACCGGGGAGCTGTTTTTT.

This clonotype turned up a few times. CDR3 loop: CASSLEGSYEQYF. CDR3 bases: TGCGCCAGCAGCCTAGAGGGCTCCTACGAGCAGTACTTC. The J gene is TRBJ2-7, the V gene TRBV4-1; possibly TRBD2 for D (5 bases). The CDR3 has 13 residues. V lost 4 bases and J 0 bases, leaving 7 bases between the germline ends. Germline V lookup: CDR1 MGHRA, CDR2 YSYEKL.

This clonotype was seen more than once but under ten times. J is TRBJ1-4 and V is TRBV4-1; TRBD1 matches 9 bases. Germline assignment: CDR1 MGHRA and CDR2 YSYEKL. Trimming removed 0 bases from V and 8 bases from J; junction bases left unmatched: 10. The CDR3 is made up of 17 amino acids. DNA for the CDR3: TGCGCCAGCAGCCAAGAAGGTTTGACAGGGGGTTTAGAAAAACTGTTTTTT. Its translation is CASSQEGLTGGLEKLFF.

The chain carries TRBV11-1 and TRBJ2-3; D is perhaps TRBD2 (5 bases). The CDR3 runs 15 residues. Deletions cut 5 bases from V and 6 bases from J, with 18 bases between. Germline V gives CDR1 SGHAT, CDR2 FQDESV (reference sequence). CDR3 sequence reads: CASSPRGGTRDTQYF. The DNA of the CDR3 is TGTGCCAGCAGCCCCCGGGGTGGTACGCGCGATACGCAGTATTTT.